Following are 4 T cell receptor beta chains from one sample sequenced in a study of cytomegalovirus exposure and HLA in healthy donors. Researchers ran the PCR with 60 Vbeta and 13 Jbeta primers. Data came from immunoSEQ multiplex PCR; TCRdb stores just in-frame clones and leaves some out. The profile shows some 100,000 clones, roughly three quarters of them singletons. The sequencing sample was made of PBMCs. The receptor source for this set is a female donor in good health and CMV-seropositive.

Concerning this clone itself: Germline is not matched at one junction end, which may reflect a read error. The chain has TRBV5-4 and TRBJ2-5, with D possibly matching TRBD1 (5 bases). Germline assignment: CDR1 SGHNT and CDR2 YYREEE (reference sequence). This CDR3 region has 13 residues. The CDR3 sequence is CAGSQGHQETQYF. DNA of the CDR3: TGTGCCGGCAGCCAAGGACATCAAGAGACCCAGTACTTC.

The chain has TRBV4-1 and TRBJ2-7, with 8 bases that match TRBD2. The germline V gene has CDR1 MGHRA and CDR2 YSYEKL. The junction had 4 bases not matched to a gene; V was cut back by 0 bases and J by 3 bases. The CDR3 is made up of 15 amino acids. As DNA, the CDR3 is TGCGCCAGCAGCCAAGAACGGGGGGGCAACTACGAGCAGTACTTC. This encodes CASSQERGGNYEQYF.

This clone was seen more than once but under ten times. V and J are TRBV5-1 and TRBJ2-7, with 8 bases lining up with TRBD2. Trimming removed 4 bases from V and 7 bases from J; junction bases left unmatched: 13. The CDR3 consists of 15 residues. In germline, CDR1 is SGHRS, CDR2 YFSETQ. For the CDR3, the DNA is TGCGCCAGCAGCGAGACAGCGGCTTTAGCGGGAGAGCAGTACTTC. Amino acids: CASSETAALAGEQYF.

This clone was observed once. Mismatch with germline at one junction end may stem from a read error. The V and J genes are TRBV7-2 and TRBJ2-6, with 8 bases fitting TRBD1. CDR3 length: 17 amino acids. From germline, CDR1 is SGHTA and CDR2 FQGNSA. Written as DNA, the CDR3 is TGTGCCAGCAGCTTTCGGGACAGGATCTCTGGGGCCAACGGCCTGACTTTC. Translation: CASSFRDRISGANGLTF.